The T cell receptor (beta chain) described here comes from a study of CD8 T cells in Susac syndrome. V was shortened by 0 bases and J by 4 bases, with 15 bases between the two germline ends. The CDR3 spans 15 residues. From germline, CDR1 is SQVTM and CDR2 ANQGSEA. RNA in amounts of roughly 0.5 to 1 ug was reverse transcribed with random hexamers. A single record per CDR3 protein comes from TCRdb applying MiXCR to the immunoSEQ multiplex PCR reads. The table lists about 180,000 distinct CDR3 sequences, 90% to 95% of them singletons, with roughly 0.1% in the top ten. This chain joins TRBV29-1 and TRBJ1-2; the D gene is possibly TRBD1 (6 bases). The origin of this receptor is a human donor with multiple sclerosis. What was sequenced was CD4+ T cells from PBMCs. The CDR3 DNA is TGCAGCGTTGAAGAGGGAGGTCGACAGGCCTATGGCTACACCTTC. Amino acids: CSVEEGGRQAYGYTF.